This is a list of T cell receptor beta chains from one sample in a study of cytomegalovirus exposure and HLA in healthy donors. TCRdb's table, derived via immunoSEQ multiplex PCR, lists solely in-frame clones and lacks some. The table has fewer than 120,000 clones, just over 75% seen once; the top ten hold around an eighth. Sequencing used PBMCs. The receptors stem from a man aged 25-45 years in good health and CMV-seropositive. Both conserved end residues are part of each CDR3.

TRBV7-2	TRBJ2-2	CASSLTWRTGELFF
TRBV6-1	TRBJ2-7	CASNHPGEQYF
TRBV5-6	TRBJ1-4	CASSRGLNEKLFF
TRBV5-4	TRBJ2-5	CASSLAGTRETQYF
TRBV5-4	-	CASSLYDYEQYF
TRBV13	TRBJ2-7	CASSVTGVLEQYF
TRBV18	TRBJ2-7	CASSPGQAAYEQYF
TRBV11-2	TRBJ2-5	CASSLGSSGDIREETQYF
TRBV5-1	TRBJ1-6	CASSLRGSPLHF
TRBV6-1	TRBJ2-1	CASSTLAGGPNEQFF
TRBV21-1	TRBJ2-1	CASSHKGSPSSYNEQFF
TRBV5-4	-	CASSYQDRSEQYF
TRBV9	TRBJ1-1	CASGGQTNTEAFF
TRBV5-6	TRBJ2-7	CASSFPRAYEQYF
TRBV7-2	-	CASSFSGGSSYEQYF
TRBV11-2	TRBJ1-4	CASSLRGEKLFF
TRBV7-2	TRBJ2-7	CASSLFLGNNPDEQYF
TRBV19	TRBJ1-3	CASSISFSGNTIYF
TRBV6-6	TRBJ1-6	CASSWTGENSPLHF
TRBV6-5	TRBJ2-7	CASSYEPGLTVYEQYF
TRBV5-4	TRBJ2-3	CASSLTGTGVGDTQYF
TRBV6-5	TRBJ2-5	CASSSYGLAGAAQYF
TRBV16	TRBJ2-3	CASSQQAVVSDTQYF
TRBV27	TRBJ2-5	CASSSQRGSGGETQYF
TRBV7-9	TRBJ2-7	CASSTRDRDRSEQYF
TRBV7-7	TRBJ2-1	CASSQGGGVYNEQFF
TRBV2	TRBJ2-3	CASSGLAASTDTQYF
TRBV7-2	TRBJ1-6	CASSPSVRGNSPLHF
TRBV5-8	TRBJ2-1	CASSQGGSFNEQFF
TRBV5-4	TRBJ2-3	CASSFWRDTQYF
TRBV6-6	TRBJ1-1	CASSYSSDRGYTEAFF
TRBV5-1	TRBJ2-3	CASSPGWDTQYF
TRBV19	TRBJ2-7	CASSPTPSGYEQYF
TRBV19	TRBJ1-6	CASSPGGRNSPLHF
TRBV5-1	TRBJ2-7	CASRLENEQYF
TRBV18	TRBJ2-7	CASSLDREKEQYF
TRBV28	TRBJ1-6	CASTLGQGRLPLHF
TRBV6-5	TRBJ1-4	CASSYSRGVGLFF
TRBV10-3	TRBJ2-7	CAISPGLAEIAYEQYF
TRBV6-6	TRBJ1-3	CASSSGLGNTIYF
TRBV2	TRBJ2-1	CASSEARGGYLYNEQFF
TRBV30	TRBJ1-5	CAWSVRGGNRGPSAPQHF
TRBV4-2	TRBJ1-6	CASSQDAAVYNSPLHF
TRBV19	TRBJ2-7	CASSTRDRGHEQYF
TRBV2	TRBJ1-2	CASSRTGGTNYGYTF
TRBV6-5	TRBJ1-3	CASSLAPADTIYF
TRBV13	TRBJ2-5	CASRSETGGAEETQYF
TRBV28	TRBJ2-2	CASSLYRDTGELFF
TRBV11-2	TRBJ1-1	CASSLNSGTENTEAFF
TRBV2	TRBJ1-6	CASSLWTGVGNSPLHF
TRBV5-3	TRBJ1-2	CARSFTGKDGYTF
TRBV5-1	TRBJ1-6	CASSLEGPNNSPLHF
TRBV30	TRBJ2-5	CAWSVIWASGGETQYF
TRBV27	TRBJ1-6	CASQVSYNSPLHF
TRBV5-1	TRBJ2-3	CASSSHRDRDLADTQYF